The rows below give T cell receptor beta chains drawn from one sample of a study of blood T cell repertoires in COVID-19. The method was immunoSEQ multiplex PCR; TCRdb's version includes in-frame clones alone and lacks a portion of them. Here the sample spans 130,000 or so clones, 88% being singletons. The sequenced sample consisted of peripheral blood. These receptors were taken from a human donor with COVID-19, enrolled during active disease. The donor label of this sample is uncertain. Each CDR3 is given with its conserved first and last residue. A D gene is named only where the DNA matches it firmly. Clone size appears in some rows only: once, few, many, or a class for an expanded clone.

size	V	J	D	DNA	CDR3
-	TRBV30	TRBJ1-1	-	TGTGCCTGGAGTAGGGGCTCCCCGCAGGAGGCTTTCTTT	CAWSRGSPQEAFF
-	TRBV3-1/TRBV3-2	TRBJ1-1	-	TGTGCCAGCAGCCAGGAAGCTAGTGGGTTCGGGGCTTTCTTT	CASSQEASGFGAFF
-	TRBV10-1	TRBJ1-3	-	TGCGCCAGCAGTGAGTCAGCGGATAGTGGAAACACCATATATTTT	CASSESADSGNTIYF
-	TRBV5-6	TRBJ2-1	-	TGTGCCAGCGGACTGGGGGGTGCCCCCTACAATGAGCAGTTCTTC	CASGLGGAPYNEQFF
once	TRBV19	TRBJ2-1	TRBD2	TGTGCCAGTAGTTATATGGGGACTAGCGAGGTTGGTGAGCAGTTCTTC	CASSYMGTSEVGEQFF
-	TRBV9	TRBJ2-3	-	TGTGCCAGCGGCAAGGAGGCGACGGATACGCAGTATTTT	CASGKEATDTQYF
-	TRBV9	TRBJ2-7	-	TGTGCCAGCAGCGTAGGTATGGGGGGGGCTCGACTTGGCGAGCAGTACTTC	CASSVGMGGARLGEQYF
once	TRBV3-1/TRBV3-2	TRBJ2-7	TRBD2	TGTGCCAGCAGCCACTCTAGCGGGGGGTTTCGTGGGTACGAGCAGTACTTC	CASSHSSGGFRGYEQYF
-	TRBV15	TRBJ2-1	TRBD1	TGTGCCACCAGCAGATCCGGGACAGGGCCGTACAATGAGCAGTTCTTC	CATSRSGTGPYNEQFF
-	TRBV9	TRBJ1-1	TRBD1	TGTGCCAGCAGCGTCGGGGACAGCCGGGGGTACACTGAAGCTTTCTTT	CASSVGDSRGYTEAFF
once	TRBV7-6	TRBJ2-1	-	TGTGCCAGCAGCCCGGGACTCGGAAACTACAATGAGCAGTTCTTC	CASSPGLGNYNEQFF
-	TRBV20-1	TRBJ1-5	-	TGCAGTGCTAGCAGGGGTCAGCCCCAGCATTTT	CSASRGQPQHF
-	TRBV24-1	TRBJ2-5	TRBD1	TGTGCCACCTCCCCGGGACAGGAAGAGACCCAGTACTTC	CATSPGQEETQYF
-	TRBV6-5	TRBJ2-7	-	TGTGCCAGCAGCTCCCTGAGGGCGGCGTGGGAGCAGTACTTC	CASSSLRAAWEQYF
-	TRBV19	TRBJ1-5	TRBD1	TGTGCCAGTGGGTTTAACGGACAGGGTAGTCAGCCCCAGCATTTT	CASGFNGQGSQPQHF
once	TRBV30	TRBJ2-7	-	TGTGCCTGGAGTCTAACCGGGCTACCGGGATACGAGCAGTACTTC	CAWSLTGLPGYEQYF
once	TRBV5-3	TRBJ2-6	TRBD1	TGTGCCAGAAGCTTGGTAGGGGGACAGATGAGCTCTGGGGCCAACGTCCTGACTTTC	CARSLVGGQMSSGANVLTF
-	TRBV29-1	TRBJ2-6	-	TGCAGCGTTGAAGAACATGGGGCCAACGTCCTGACTTTC	CSVEEHGANVLTF
-	TRBV10-3	TRBJ2-5	-	TGTGCCATCAGCCCTTCCAGTCCTCCCGCGGCCCAGTACTTC	CAISPSSPPAAQYF
-	TRBV6-4	TRBJ2-1	TRBD1	TGTGCCAGCAGTCCGCAGACAGGGTGGGTAAACAATGAGCAGTTCTTC	CASSPQTGWVNNEQFF
-	TRBV6-5	TRBJ2-7	-	TGTGCCAGCAGTTACTCGCTGGCGGGTATCAACGAGCAGTACTTC	CASSYSLAGINEQYF
-	TRBV4-2	TRBJ2-1	TRBD2	TGTGCCAGCAGCCAAGGGCTGGGACTAAGCTCCTACAATGAGCAGTTCTTC	CASSQGLGLSSYNEQFF
-	TRBV7-6	TRBJ2-5	-	TGTGCCAGCAGCCCCCGTTACAGGCAGGAGACCCAGTACTTC	CASSPRYRQETQYF
-	TRBV6-5	TRBJ2-3	-	TGTGCCAGCACCCAAGCCCAGGGTCGCACAGATACGCAGTATTTT	CASTQAQGRTDTQYF
-	TRBV6-5	TRBJ1-2	-	TGTGCCAGCAGAAAAGGGGGATATGGCTACACCTTC	CASRKGGYGYTF
once	TRBV30	TRBJ1-5	-	TGTGCCTGGAGTGTACAGAGCGGGGGGGCCCAGCATTTT	CAWSVQSGGAQHF
few	TRBV13	TRBJ1-2	TRBD1	TGTGCCAGCAGCTCAGGGGGCGCCGGCTATGGCTACACCTTC	CASSSGGAGYGYTF
-	TRBV11-1	TRBJ2-1	-	TGTGCCAGCAGCCCGTCCGGGGGTAGCTACAATGAGCAGTTCTTC	CASSPSGGSYNEQFF
-	TRBV4-1	TRBJ2-7	TRBD1	TGCGCCAGCAGCCAAGTCACTCTCTCCGGGACAGGGGTCTACGAGCAGTACTTC	CASSQVTLSGTGVYEQYF
-	TRBV4-1	TRBJ2-7	TRBD1	TGCGCCAGCAGCCCCGCGGACAGGGGCTCCTACGAGCAGTACTTC	CASSPADRGSYEQYF
-	TRBV6-4	TRBJ2-3	-	TGTGCCTCACGGAGGGAGCTAAGCACAGATACGCAGTATTTT	CASRRELSTDTQYF
-	TRBV27	TRBJ1-4	-	TGTGCCAGCAGCTTTAACGGGGCTAATGAAAAACTGTTTTTT	CASSFNGANEKLFF
-	TRBV19	TRBJ2-1	TRBD2	TGTGCCAGTATCTCAGCGGGGGGCCCTATCGGCGAGCAGTTCTTC	CASISAGGPIGEQFF
-	TRBV6-5	TRBJ1-2	TRBD1	TGTGCCAGCAGTCCGCGGGACAGGGGGATCTACACCTTC	CASSPRDRGIYTF
-	TRBV18	TRBJ2-5	-	TGTGCCAGCTCCCCAAGATCAGGGGTCCAAGAGACCCAGTACTTC	CASSPRSGVQETQYF
-	TRBV4-1	TRBJ2-1	-	TGCGCCAGCAGCCGATTGATGGGCCCCGGCCAGTTCTTC	CASSRLMGPGQFF
-	TRBV27	TRBJ1-1	TRBD1	TGTGCCAGCAGTCAGTTAACAGGGGGCACTGAAGCTTTCTTT	CASSQLTGGTEAFF
-	TRBV5-1	TRBJ2-2	TRBD1	TGCGCCAGCGAAGAGGGACAGGGGGCCGGGGAGCTGTTTTTT	CASEEGQGAGELFF
once	TRBV5-1	TRBJ1-4	TRBD1	TGCGCCAGCAGCTTGGAAGGGACAGGGAAGGAAAAACTGTTTTTT	CASSLEGTGKEKLFF
-	TRBV7-8	TRBJ1-6	-	TGTGCCAGCAGCTTAGCAGGGGAAGTTTCACCCCTCCACTTT	CASSLAGEVSPLHF
once	TRBV30	TRBJ1-2	-	TGTGCCTGGTCCGGGCAGGCGGGTAACTATGGCTACACCTTC	CAWSGQAGNYGYTF
-	TRBV6-5	TRBJ2-1	TRBD2	TGTGCCAGCAGTTATCGGACTAGCGGTTACAATGAGCAGTTCTTC	CASSYRTSGYNEQFF
-	TRBV7-9	TRBJ2-7	TRBD1	TGTGCCAGCAGCCAGACCGGGACAGGGGGCCACGAGCAGTACTTC	CASSQTGTGGHEQYF
-	TRBV5-1	TRBJ2-5	-	TGCGCCAGCAGCCCGCGTGGTGGAGCGATACAAGAGACCCAGTACTTC	CASSPRGGAIQETQYF
-	TRBV29-1	TRBJ1-6	TRBD1	TGCAGCGTAGGACAGGGGGCTGATTCACCCCTCCACTTT	CSVGQGADSPLHF
-	TRBV7-6	TRBJ2-7	TRBD1	TGTGCCAGCAGCGGACCGTCGGGCAGGGGGAACGAGCAGTACTTC	CASSGPSGRGNEQYF
-	TRBV6-5	TRBJ1-2	-	TGTGCCAGCCGGCCGGGACACCAAGAACTCTACACCTTC	CASRPGHQELYTF
-	TRBV28	TRBJ1-1	-	TGTGCCAGCAGTTCCACGGACCCAGGAGGTGAAGCTTTCTTT	CASSSTDPGGEAFF